The present T cell receptor (beta chain) was sequenced within a study of blood T cells in healthy people across ages. Study conclusions and caveats: More naive CD4+ cells and higher diversity were found in long-lived than in aged donors.

A sample-barcoded 5' primer and a J-beta primer mix were used in a second PCR of about 6 to 12 cycles. Unique molecular identifiers of 12 random nucleotides labeled each cDNA. TCRdb ran MiXCR on the 5' RACE reads and lists one entry per CDR3 protein. Among roughly 1.4 million distinct CDR3 sequences listed, around 59% were seen once. The trim removed 6 bases at V and 4 bases at J, leaving 15 bases unmatched. The CDR3 is made up of 16 amino acids. Germline V gene sequence: CDR1 DFQATT, CDR2 SNEGSKA (reference sequence). As regards this clonotype: The antigen remains undetermined.

For every donor, a draw yielded roughly 9.3 milliliters of peripheral blood. The sequenced sample was blood. The source is a man younger than 30 in good health. V gene TRBV20-1 combines with J gene TRBJ2-7; 10 nucleotides match TRBD1. This chain's CDR3 is CSAGTGQGEFGYEQYF. CDR3 DNA sequence: TGCAGTGCGGGAACAGGACAGGGGGAGTTCGGGTACGAGCAGTACTTC.